The TCR beta chain under discussion was sequenced for a study of T-cell memory formation after mild COVID-19. TCRalpha and TCRbeta libraries used 5'RACE with constant-segment primers and UMIs. TCRdb reprocessed the 5' RACE reads via MiXCR and lists one record per CDR3 protein. The sample has approximately 48,000 distinct CDR3 sequences; roughly 7% are singletons. This clonotype appeared many times. Looked up from germline, CDR1 is MNHEY and CDR2 is SVGAGI. The V and J ends lost 2 bases and 4 bases respectively, with 12 bases between them. The CDR3 is made up of 14 amino acids. The chain joins TRBV6-5 to TRBJ2-7; D assignment may be TRBD1 or TRBD2 (5 bases each). The receptor was derived from a man between 18 and 35 years old who had mild COVID-19 (a few samples of this study predate the infection). Cell type and time point are not known. Sequences were obtained from PBMCs or a T cell subset sorted from them (not recorded which). DNA of the CDR3: TGTGCCAGCAGTTACGGCCGGGGCGGATACGAGCAGTACTTC. Residues: CASSYGRGGYEQYF.